The clone carrying this TCR beta chain was counted a few times. The data belong to a study of T cells in Graves' hyperthyroidism and ophthalmopathy. Across the study: Peripheral blood was drawn at first diagnosis, prior to all treatment.

What was amplified from RNA transcripts were TCR beta CDR3 regions. Carried out on the TCR CDR3, a first-round RT-PCR used the HTBI primer set. Using its own MiXCR run on the multiplex PCR reads, TCRdb lists one record per CDR3 protein. The table shows hundreds of thousands of distinct CDR3 sequences, with over 12% occurring only once. Trimming took 10 bases from V and 1 from J, leaving 12 bases between them. Germline-derived CDR1 and CDR2 are SNHLY and FYNNEI. CDR3 size: 13 residues. Exclusion followed for patients with uncontrolled infection, other autoimmune disease, pregnancy or lactation. This chain links TRBV2 with TRBJ2-3; a weak D match, TRBD1 (6 bases). The specimen sequenced was blood. This receptor was taken from a man aged 45 to 65 with Graves' ophthalmopathy. CDR3 residues: CATMGHGTDTQYF. The CDR3 bases are TGTGCCACCATGGGACACGGCACAGATACGCAGTATTTT.